The 27 T cell receptor beta chains in this list originate from one sample, sequenced in a study of T-cell reconstitution after alpha-beta-depleted transplantation in children. Preparing the TCRbeta library involved the use of unique molecular identifiers. TCRdb fed the PCR reads into MiXCR, producing one record per CDR3 protein. The profile shows 600,000 to 700,000 distinct CDR3 sequences, 15% to 20% of them singletons. The sample consisted of PBMCs from the stem cell graft donor, taken from the stem cell graft. These TCRs come from a human donor who donated a stem cell graft to a child with acute myeloid leukemia.

This clonotype was detected ten times or more. The chain couples TRBV20-1 to TRBJ2-3; D might be TRBD1 or TRBD2, each matching 5 bases. Trimming removed 6 bases from V and 5 bases from J, with 18 bases in between. Germline lookup yields CDR1 DFQATT and CDR2 SNEGSKA (reference sequence). This CDR3 contains 14 residues. Written as DNA, the CDR3 is TGCAGTGCCCCGAGGGGCGGGCCAGGAGATACGCAGTATTTT. Protein: CSAPRGGPGDTQYF.

This clonotype was seen a handful of times. The J gene is TRBJ2-7, the V gene TRBV10-3; 11 bases map to TRBD1. Germline assignment: CDR1 ENHRY and CDR2 SYGVKD. This CDR3 is 13 amino acids long. The junction had 5 bases not matched to a gene; V was cut back by 10 bases and J by 3 bases. CDR3 bases: TGTGCCACGAGGACAGGGGGCCGCTACGAGCAGTACGTC. This sequence encodes CATRTGGRYEQYV.

The rearrangement uses TRBV5-1 and TRBJ2-1; maybe TRBD2 (6 bases). This CDR3 region has 19 residues. V lost 3 bases to trimming and J lost 9 bases, with 31 bases between them. Germline lookup yields CDR1 SGHRS and CDR2 YFSETQ. CDR3 sequence (DNA): TGCGCCAGCAGCTCGGTGACGACTAGGAGGCTGGGTTGGCCGGGTGAGCAGTTCTTC. It yields the protein CASSSVTTRRLGWPGEQFF.

The chain joins TRBV11-2 to TRBJ2-3, with D perhaps given as TRBD1 or TRBD2 (5 bases each). This CDR3 spans 14 amino acids. With 6 bases removed from V and 0 bases from J, the gap between germline ends came to 10 bases. Germline CDR1 SGHAT, CDR2 FQNNGV. CDR3 region: CASRGELSTDTQYF. For the CDR3, the DNA is TGTGCCAGCAGGGGGGAGCTGAGCACAGATACGCAGTATTTT.

Ten or more counts support this clonotype. V and J are TRBV20-1 and TRBJ1-2; D possibly corresponds to TRBD1 (5 bases). Trimming left V 3 bases short and J 8 bases short, with 16 bases between. This CDR3 has 13 amino acids. CDR1 is DFQATT, CDR2 SNEGSKA, per germline (reference sequence). CDR3 loop: CSARAGPEVGYTF. The CDR3 region has the DNA TGCAGTGCTAGGGCAGGGCCGGAGGTCGGCTACACCTTC.

This clonotype was observed a handful of times. The chain couples TRBV5-1 to TRBJ2-1, with a possible D match to TRBD2 (5 bases). This CDR3 is built from 13 residues. V was clipped by 0 bases and J by 9 bases, with 10 bases between them. CDR1 and CDR2 (germline): SGHRS, YFSETQ. The CDR3: CASSLGYEGEQFF. CDR3 sequence (DNA): TGCGCCAGCAGCTTGGGATATGAGGGTGAGCAGTTCTTC.

This clonotype was counted many times. The J gene is TRBJ2-7, the V gene TRBV27; TRBD1 matches 7 bases. CDR1 and CDR2 (germline): MNHEY, SMNVEV (reference sequence). Germline trimming cut 6 bases from V and 2 bases from J; bases unmatched to any gene: 1. This CDR3 is 12 amino acids long. This CDR3 reads CASRGQAYEQYV. Here the CDR3 DNA reads TGTGCCAGCAGAGGACAGGCCTACGAGCAGTACGTC.

This clonotype was counted ten times or more. CDR3 region: CASSLHEQFF. The CDR3 DNA reads TGTGCCAGCAGCTTACATGAGCAGTTCTTC. This chain joins TRBV7-9 and TRBJ2-1; D is undetermined. V was clipped by 2 bases and J by 8 bases, with 1 base between them. Per germline, CDR1 SEHNR and CDR2 FQNEAQ (reference sequence). This CDR3 has 10 residues. Full variable domain (missing parts from reference TRBV7-9 and TRBJ2-1): DTGVSQNPRHKITKRGQNVTFRCDPISEHNRLYWYRQTLGQGPEFLTYFQNEAQLEKSRLLSDRFSAERPKGSFSTLEIQRTEQGDSAMYLCASSLHEQFFGPGTRLTVL.

This clonotype was seen many times. The chain uses TRBV27 and TRBJ2-7; possible D gene TRBD2, 6 bases. The germline CDR1 and CDR2 sequences are MNHEY and SMNVEV (reference sequence). The CDR3 covers 16 residues. The V gene lost 6 bases and the J gene lost 3 bases, with 21 bases spanning the gap. CDR3 sequence reads: CASSSSVAADYYEQYF. CDR3 in DNA: TGTGCCAGCAGCTCCTCGGTAGCGGCCGACTACTACGAGCAGTACTTC.

This clonotype has more than one count but fewer than ten. The V call is TRBV7-9, the J call TRBJ2-1; the match to TRBD1 covers 7 bases. The CDR3 contains 13 residues. CDR1 and CDR2 from the germline V gene are SEHNR and FQNEAQ (reference sequence). Losses at the gene ends were 5 bases for V and 7 bases for J; bases not matched to a gene: 5. The CDR3 DNA reads as TGTGCCAGCAGCCTTCGGGGACAGAATGAGCAGTTCTTC. It is translated as CASSLRGQNEQFF.

The CDR3 is CASRTAWDNSPLHF. The CDR3 nucleotides are TGTGCCAGCAGGACAGCCTGGGATAATTCACCCCTCCACTTT. This sequence joins TRBV2 and TRBJ1-6; perhaps TRBD1 as D (5 bases). Trimming stripped 6 bases from V and 5 bases from J, with 11 bases between. This CDR3 spans 14 amino acids. Germline assignment: CDR1 SNHLY and CDR2 FYNNEI.

This rearrangement joins TRBV7-9 to TRBJ2-5; 8 bases line up with TRBD2. The CDR3 runs to 17 residues. Germline V lookup: CDR1 SEHNR, CDR2 FQNEAQ (reference sequence). V lost 0 bases and J lost 4; bases outside the gene matches: 10. The CDR3 spells CASSLALGRGGRETQYF. DNA of the CDR3: TGTGCCAGCAGCTTAGCGCTAGGACGGGGGGGCCGAGAGACCCAGTACTTC.

This clonotype was seen many times. The rearrangement uses TRBV29-1 and TRBJ1-5, with TRBD1 as a possible D gene (6 bases). CDR1 and CDR2 from the germline V gene are SQVTM and ANQGSEA. The CDR3 totals 13 residues. With 4 bases removed from V and 5 bases from J, the gap between germline ends came to 12 bases. CDR3 loop: CSVAQGGDQPQHF. The CDR3 DNA sequence: TGCAGCGTTGCACAGGGAGGGGATCAGCCCCAGCATTTT.

The V gene is TRBV20-1, the J gene TRBJ2-3; 11 nucleotides agree with TRBD2. V lost 3 bases to trimming and J lost 2 bases; unmatched junction nucleotides: 4. CDR1 is DFQATT and CDR2 is SNEGSKA in the germline V gene (reference sequence). The CDR3 extends over 15 amino acids. The CDR3 nucleotides read TGCAGTGCTAGGGCACTAGCGGGGGTCACAGATACGCAGTATTTT. This gives the protein CSARALAGVTDTQYF.

As regards this clonotype: Being one base from a much bigger clone, this may be a read error. The CDR3, as DNA: TGCAGTGCTAGAGGGAAAGACAGCTCAGGTACCTACGAGCAGTACTTC. Translated, it gives CSARGKDSSGTYEQYF. The J gene is TRBJ2-7, the V gene TRBV20-1, with D tentatively TRBD1 (5 bases). CDR3 length equals 16 residues. Trimming stripped 1 base from V and 2 bases from J, with 18 bases between. Germline assignment: CDR1 DFQATT and CDR2 SNEGSKA (reference sequence).

There are many counts of this clonotype. The V call is TRBV15, the J call TRBJ1-6; no clear D. From germline, CDR1 is LNHNV and CDR2 YYDKDF (reference sequence). The CDR3 covers 15 residues. Trimming removed 1 base at V and 9 bases at J, with 13 bases between. In DNA form, the CDR3 reads TGTGCCACCAGCAGAGGTCGCACTGGAACTTCACCCCTCCACTTT. Residues: CATSRGRTGTSPLHF. The entire variable domain, with the rest obtained from reference TRBV15 and TRBJ1-6, is as follows: DAMVIQNPRYQVTQFGKPVTLSCSQTLNHNVMYWYQQKSSQAPKLLFHYYDKDFNNEADTPDNFQSRRPNTSFCFLDIRSPGLGDTAMYLCATSRGRTGTSPLHFGNGTRLTVT.

A few counts support this clonotype. This may stem from a read error, because a much larger clone lies one nucleotide away. Given the absence of the conserved phenylalanine or tryptophan at the CDR3 end, a read error is likely. V gene TRBV7-9 combines with J gene TRBJ2-1, with D perhaps matching TRBD2 (5 bases). Germline values: CDR1 SEHNR, CDR2 FQNEAQ (reference sequence). The CDR3 extends over 16 amino acids. The V gene lost 5 bases and the J gene lost 0 bases, with 14 bases spanning the gap. Here the CDR3 reads CASSELGVSSYNEQFS. The CDR3 bases are TGTGCCAGCAGCGAACTCGGGGTAAGCTCCTACAATGAGCAGTTCTCC.

This chain uses TRBV5-1 with TRBJ2-1; D not certain. This CDR3 spans 16 amino acids. Per the germline V gene, CDR1 is SGHRS and CDR2 is YFSETQ. Trimming pared 0 bases from V and 8 bases from J, leaving 18 bases between. The CDR3 DNA is TGCGCCAGCAGCTTGGGACCGGAAGGGTTTAACCATGAGCAGTTCTTC. This codes for CASSLGPEGFNHEQFF.

A few counts support this clonotype. The genes are TRBV6-5 and TRBJ1-2, with unresolved D. The CDR3 contains 14 residues. The germline V gene encodes CDR1 MNHEY and CDR2 SVGAGI. Between the trimmed V and J ends, which lost 0 bases and 3 bases, there was a span of 8 bases. The chain's CDR3 is CASSYSSEYYGYTF. The CDR3 region has the DNA TGTGCCAGCAGTTACTCGTCAGAATACTATGGCTACACCTTC.

There are many counts of this clonotype. The rearrangement uses TRBV5-1 and TRBJ1-2, with D hard to call. Deletions cut 0 bases from V and 5 bases from J, with 8 bases between. This CDR3 comprises 13 residues. The germline V gene has CDR1 SGHRS and CDR2 YFSETQ. CDR3 in amino acids: CASSLGLQYGYTF. The CDR3 DNA is TGCGCCAGCAGCTTGGGCCTACAGTATGGCTACACCTTC. The full variable domain, completed using reference TRBV5-1 and TRBJ1-2, is KAGVTQTPRYLIKTRGQQVTLSCSPISGHRSVSWYQQTPGQGLQFLFEYFSETQRNKGNFPGRFSGRQFSNSRSEMNVSTLELGDSALYLCASSLGLQYGYTFGSGTRLTVV.

This rearrangement joins TRBV12-3 or TRBV12-4 to TRBJ2-3; tentative D call: TRBD1 (6 bases). The CDR3 totals 15 residues. V was trimmed by 1 base and J by 5 bases, leaving 13 bases between them. CDR3 coding DNA: TGTGCCAGCAGTTTAGGGACAGTTATGGGAGATACGCAGTATTTT. It encodes CASSLGTVMGDTQYF.

This clonotype was found a few times. V and J are TRBV29-1 and TRBJ2-3; D unclear. The CDR3 totals 11 residues. CDR1 is SQVTM, CDR2 ANQGSEA, per germline. Trimming took 4 bases from V and 3 from J, leaving 5 bases between them. The CDR3 DNA reads as TGCAGCGTTGTCGCTACAGATACGCAGTATTTT. Its translation is CSVVATDTQYF.

This clonotype was recorded many times. This chain connects TRBV7-2 to TRBJ2-1; possibly TRBD2 for D (6 bases). Germline V gives CDR1 SGHTA, CDR2 FQGNSA. There are 14 residues in the CDR3. Trimming cost V 5 bases and J 4 bases, with 12 bases left between them. This chain's CDR3 is CASSKGGKYNEQFF. CDR3 coding DNA: TGTGCCAGCAGCAAAGGAGGGAAATACAATGAGCAGTTCTTC.

This clonotype was seen many times. The V gene is TRBV18, the J gene TRBJ1-1, with D possibly being TRBD1 (5 bases). Trimming took off 8 bases at V and 4 bases at J, with 14 bases between the two ends. Germline lookup yields CDR1 KGHSH and CDR2 LQKENI. CDR3 length: 13 amino acids. The CDR3 DNA sequence: TGTGCCAGCAGCCCTCAGGGTTCCACTGAAGCTTTCTTT. This sequence encodes CASSPQGSTEAFF.

The gene calls are TRBV28 and TRBJ1-4; weak D call: TRBD1 (5 bases). The V gene's germline CDR1 is MDHEN and CDR2 SYDVKM. With 3 bases removed from V and 10 bases from J, the gap between germline ends came to 9 bases. The CDR3 is 12 residues long. This chain's CDR3 is CASSFGGPKLFF. CDR3 DNA: TGTGCCAGCAGTTTCGGGGGACCAAAACTGTTTTTT.

Many counts were recorded for this clonotype. This chain links TRBV20-1 with TRBJ2-3, with 11 bases fitting TRBD2. V was clipped by 5 bases and J by 2 bases; unmatched bases: 9. Per germline, CDR1 DFQATT and CDR2 SNEGSKA (reference sequence). CDR3 length equals 16 residues. CDR3 amino acids: CSAVPSSGGPTDTQYF. CDR3 coding DNA: TGCAGTGCTGTCCCGTCTAGCGGGGGGCCCACAGATACGCAGTATTTT.

Ten or more counts support this clonotype. The J gene is TRBJ1-1, the V gene TRBV12-3 or TRBV12-4, with TRBD1 as a possible D gene (5 bases). Trimming removed 5 bases at V and 9 bases at J, with 13 bases between. The CDR3 extends over 12 amino acids. CDR3 nucleotides: TGTGCCAGCAGTGGGACCTACAGGAAAGCTTTCTTT. It is translated as CASSGTYRKAFF.